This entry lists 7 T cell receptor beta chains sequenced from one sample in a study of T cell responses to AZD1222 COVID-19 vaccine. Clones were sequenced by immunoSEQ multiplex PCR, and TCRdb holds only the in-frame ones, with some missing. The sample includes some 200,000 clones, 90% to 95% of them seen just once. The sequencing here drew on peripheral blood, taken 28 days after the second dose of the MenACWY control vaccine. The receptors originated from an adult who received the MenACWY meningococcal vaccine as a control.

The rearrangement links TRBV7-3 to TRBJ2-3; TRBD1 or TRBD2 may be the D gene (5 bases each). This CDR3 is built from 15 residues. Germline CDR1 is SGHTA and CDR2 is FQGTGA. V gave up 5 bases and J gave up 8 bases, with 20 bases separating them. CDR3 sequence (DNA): TGTGCCAGCAGCCCGCCGGGACCCCCTAGGGGTACGCAGTATTTT. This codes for CASSPPGPPRGTQYF. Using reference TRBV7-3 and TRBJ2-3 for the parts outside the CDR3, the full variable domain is GAGVSQTPSNKVTEKGKYVELRCDPISGHTALYWYRQSLGQGPEFLIYFQGTGAADDSGLPNDRFFAVRPEGSVSTLKIQRTERGDSAVYLCASSPPGPPRGTQYFGPGTRLTVL.

CDR3 in amino acids: CASSFPAGSSYEQYF. For the CDR3, the DNA is TGTGCCAGCAGTTTCCCAGCGGGCAGCTCCTACGAGCAGTACTTC. The chain carries TRBV6-2 or TRBV6-3 and TRBJ2-7; D perhaps matches TRBD2 (6 bases). The CDR3 sequence is 15 residues long. CDR1 is MNHEY and CDR2 is SVGEGT in the germline V gene. The germline V and J ends were trimmed by 4 bases and 0 bases, with 13 bases remaining between them.

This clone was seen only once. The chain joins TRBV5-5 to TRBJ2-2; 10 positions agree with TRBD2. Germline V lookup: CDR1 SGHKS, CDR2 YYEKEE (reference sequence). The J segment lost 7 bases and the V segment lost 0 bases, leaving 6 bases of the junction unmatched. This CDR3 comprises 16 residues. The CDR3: CASSLASGSRSGELFF. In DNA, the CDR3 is TGTGCCAGCAGCTTGGCTAGCGGGAGTCGGAGCGGGGAGCTGTTTTTT.

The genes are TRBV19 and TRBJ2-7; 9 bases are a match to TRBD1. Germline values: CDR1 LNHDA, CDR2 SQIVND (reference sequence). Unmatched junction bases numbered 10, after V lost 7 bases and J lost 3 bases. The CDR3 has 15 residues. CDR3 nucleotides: TGTGCCAGTAATACAGGGGGCAGATTAGACTACGAGCAGTACTTC. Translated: CASNTGGRLDYEQYF.

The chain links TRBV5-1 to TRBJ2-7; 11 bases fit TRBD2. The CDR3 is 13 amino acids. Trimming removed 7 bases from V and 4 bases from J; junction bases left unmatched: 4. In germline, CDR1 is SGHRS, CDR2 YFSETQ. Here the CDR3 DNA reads TGCGCCAGCCGACTAGCGGGACCATACGAGCAGTACTTC. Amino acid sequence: CASRLAGPYEQYF.

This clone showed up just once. This chain's CDR3 is CASSLIPSGMIVWETQYF. DNA of the CDR3: TGTGCCAGCAGCTTAATCCCTAGCGGGATGATTGTCTGGGAGACCCAGTACTTC. This rearrangement joins TRBV7-9 to TRBJ2-5; 9 bases match TRBD2. After removal of 2 bases from V and 5 bases from J, the junction contained 15 bases not matched to a gene. This CDR3 is built from 18 residues. Germline V lookup: CDR1 SEHNR, CDR2 FQNEAQ (reference sequence).

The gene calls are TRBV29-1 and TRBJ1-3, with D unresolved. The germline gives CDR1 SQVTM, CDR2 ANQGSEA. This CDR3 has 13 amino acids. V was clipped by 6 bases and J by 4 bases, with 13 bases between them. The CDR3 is CSVTPVGGNTIYF. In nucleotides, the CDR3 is TGCAGCGTGACCCCCGTCGGGGGAAACACCATATATTTT. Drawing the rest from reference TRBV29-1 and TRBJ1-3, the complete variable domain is SAVISQKPSRDICQRGTSLTIQCQVDSQVTMMFWYRQQPGQSLTLIATANQGSEATYESGFVIDKFPISRPNLTFSTLTVSNMSPEDSSIYLCSVTPVGGNTIYFGEGSWLTVV.